The entry below gives a single T cell receptor beta chain sequence along with its context. Its cognate antigen is unknown. This entry belongs to a study of identical twins. Study results and limitations: Beta out-of-frame sequences displayed a weaker excess of sharing between twins.

This CDR3 contains 14 residues. Trimming stripped 2 bases from V and 6 bases from J, with 10 bases between. Germline loops: CDR1 MGHDK, CDR2 SYGVNS. MiXCR was run by TCRdb on the 5' RACE reads, yielding one entry per CDR3 protein. The sample contains 750,000 to 950,000 distinct CDR3 sequences, around 12% of which appear only once. In addition, the sample was reused for a study of yellow fever vaccine responses in identical twins. In that study: Twins showed a vaccine T cell response that reportedly seemed partly convergent, partly personalized.

This chain uses TRBV25-1 with TRBJ2-2, with unresolved D. The source is a woman under 30 in good health. Sequencing was performed on PBMCs. CDR3 sequence: CASSEPGQPGELFF. CDR3 DNA: TGTGCCAGCAGTGAACCCGGCCAGCCCGGGGAGCTGTTTTTT.